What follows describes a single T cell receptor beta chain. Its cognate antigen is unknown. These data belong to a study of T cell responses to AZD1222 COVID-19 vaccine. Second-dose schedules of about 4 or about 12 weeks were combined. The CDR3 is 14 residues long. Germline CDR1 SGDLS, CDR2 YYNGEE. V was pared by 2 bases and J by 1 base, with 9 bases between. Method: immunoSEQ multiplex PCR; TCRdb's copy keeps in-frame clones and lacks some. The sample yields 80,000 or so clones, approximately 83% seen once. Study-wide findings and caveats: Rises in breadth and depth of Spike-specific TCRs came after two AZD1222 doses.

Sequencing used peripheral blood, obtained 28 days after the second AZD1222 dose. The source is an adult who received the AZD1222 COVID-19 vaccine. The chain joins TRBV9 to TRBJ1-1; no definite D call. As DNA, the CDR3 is TGTGCCAGCAGCGTCGAGGGCCGGAACACTGAAGCTTTCTTT. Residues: CASSVEGRNTEAFF.